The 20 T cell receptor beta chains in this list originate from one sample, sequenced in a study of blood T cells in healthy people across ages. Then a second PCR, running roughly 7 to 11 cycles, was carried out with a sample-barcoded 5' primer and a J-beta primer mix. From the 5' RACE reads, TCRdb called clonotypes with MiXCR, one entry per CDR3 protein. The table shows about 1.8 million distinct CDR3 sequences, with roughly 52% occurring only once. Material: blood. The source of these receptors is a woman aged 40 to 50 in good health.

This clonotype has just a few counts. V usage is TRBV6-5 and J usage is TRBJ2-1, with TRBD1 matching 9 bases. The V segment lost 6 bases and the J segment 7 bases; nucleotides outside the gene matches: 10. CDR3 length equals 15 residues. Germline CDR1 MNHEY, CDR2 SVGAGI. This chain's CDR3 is CASREDRGLLNEQFF. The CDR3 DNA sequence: TGTGCCAGCAGGGAGGACAGGGGACTACTTAATGAGCAGTTCTTC.

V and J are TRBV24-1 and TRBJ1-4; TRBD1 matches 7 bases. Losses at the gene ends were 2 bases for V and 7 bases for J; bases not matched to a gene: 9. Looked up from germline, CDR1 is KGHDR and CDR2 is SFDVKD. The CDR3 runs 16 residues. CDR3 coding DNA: TGTGCCACCAGTGATTCCCAAGGGACAGCCCCTGAAAAACTGTTTTTT. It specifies CATSDSQGTAPEKLFF.

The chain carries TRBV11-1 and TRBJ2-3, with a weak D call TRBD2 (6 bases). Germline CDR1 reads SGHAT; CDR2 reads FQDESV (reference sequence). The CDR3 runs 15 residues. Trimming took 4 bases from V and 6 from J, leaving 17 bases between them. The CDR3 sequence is CASSSRGPVRDTQYF. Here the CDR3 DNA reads TGTGCCAGCAGCTCGCGGGGACCGGTGAGGGATACGCAGTATTTT.

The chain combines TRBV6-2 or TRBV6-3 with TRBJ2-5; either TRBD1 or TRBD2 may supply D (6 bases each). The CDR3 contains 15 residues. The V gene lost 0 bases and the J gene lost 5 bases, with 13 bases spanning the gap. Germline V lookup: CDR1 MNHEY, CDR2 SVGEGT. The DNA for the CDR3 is TGTGCCAGCAGTTACTCGAGGGGGGCTGAGGAGACCCAGTACTTC. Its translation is CASSYSRGAEETQYF.

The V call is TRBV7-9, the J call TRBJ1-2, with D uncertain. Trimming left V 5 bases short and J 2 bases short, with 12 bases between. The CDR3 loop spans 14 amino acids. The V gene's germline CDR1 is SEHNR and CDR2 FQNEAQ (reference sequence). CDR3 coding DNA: TGTGCCAGCAGCCCGACGGACGTAAACTATGGCTACACCTTC. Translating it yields CASSPTDVNYGYTF.

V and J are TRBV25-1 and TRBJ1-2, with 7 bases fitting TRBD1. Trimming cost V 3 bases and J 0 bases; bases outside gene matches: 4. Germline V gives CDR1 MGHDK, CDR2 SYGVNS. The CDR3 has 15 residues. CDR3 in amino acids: CASSDQTGPNYGYTF. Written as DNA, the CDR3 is TGTGCCAGCAGTGACCAGACAGGGCCTAACTATGGCTACACCTTC.

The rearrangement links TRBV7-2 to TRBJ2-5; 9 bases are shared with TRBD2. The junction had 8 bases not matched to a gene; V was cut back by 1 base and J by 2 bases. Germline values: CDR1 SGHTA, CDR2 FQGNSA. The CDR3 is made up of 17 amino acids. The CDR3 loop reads CASSLGLAGSTQETQYF. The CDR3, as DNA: TGTGCCAGCAGCTTAGGTCTAGCGGGGAGTACTCAAGAGACCCAGTACTTC.

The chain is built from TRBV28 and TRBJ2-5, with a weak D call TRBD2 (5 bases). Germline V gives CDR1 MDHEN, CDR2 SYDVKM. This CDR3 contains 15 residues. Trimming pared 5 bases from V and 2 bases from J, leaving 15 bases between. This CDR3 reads CASSTPARGQETQYF. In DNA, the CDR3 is TGTGCCAGCAGTACCCCGGCTCGCGGGCAAGAGACCCAGTACTTC. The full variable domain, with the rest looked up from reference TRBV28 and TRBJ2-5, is DVKVTQSSRYLVKRTGEKVFLECVQDMDHENMFWYRQDPGLGLRLIYFSYDVKMKEKGDIPEGYSVSREKKERFSLILESASTNQTSMYLCASSTPARGQETQYFGPGTRLLVL.

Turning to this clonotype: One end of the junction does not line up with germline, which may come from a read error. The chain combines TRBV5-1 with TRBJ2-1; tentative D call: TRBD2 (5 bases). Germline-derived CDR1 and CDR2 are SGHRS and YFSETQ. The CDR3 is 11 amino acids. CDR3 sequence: CAGSAAGEQFF. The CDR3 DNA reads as TGCGCCGGCAGCGCCGCGGGTGAGCAGTTCTTC.

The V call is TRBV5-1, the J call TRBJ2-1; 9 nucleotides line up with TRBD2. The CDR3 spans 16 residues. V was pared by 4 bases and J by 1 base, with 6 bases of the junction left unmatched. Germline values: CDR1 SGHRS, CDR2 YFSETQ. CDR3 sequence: CASSGGGGASYNEQFF. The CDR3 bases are TGCGCCAGCAGCGGCGGCGGGGGGGCGTCCTACAATGAGCAGTTCTTC.

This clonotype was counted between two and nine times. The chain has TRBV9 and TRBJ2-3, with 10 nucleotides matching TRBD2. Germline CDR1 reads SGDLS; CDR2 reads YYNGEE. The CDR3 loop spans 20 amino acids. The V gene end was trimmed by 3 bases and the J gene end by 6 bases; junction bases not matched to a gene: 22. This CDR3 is CASSARTSKVAGGRGDTQYF. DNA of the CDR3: TGTGCCAGCAGCGCTCGTACCTCGAAGGTAGCGGGGGGCCGCGGGGATACGCAGTATTTT.

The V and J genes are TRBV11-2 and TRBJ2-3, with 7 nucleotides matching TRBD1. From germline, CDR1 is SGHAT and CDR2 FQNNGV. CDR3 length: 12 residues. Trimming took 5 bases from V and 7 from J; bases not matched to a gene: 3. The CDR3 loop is CASSQTGNTQYF. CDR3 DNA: TGTGCCAGCAGCCAGACAGGGAATACGCAGTATTTT.

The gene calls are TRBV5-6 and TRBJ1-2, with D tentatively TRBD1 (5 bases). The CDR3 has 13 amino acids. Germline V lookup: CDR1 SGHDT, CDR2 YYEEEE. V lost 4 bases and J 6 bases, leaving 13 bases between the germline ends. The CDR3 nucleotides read TGTGCCAGCAGCGTGGATACAGGCAATGGCTACACCTTC. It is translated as CASSVDTGNGYTF. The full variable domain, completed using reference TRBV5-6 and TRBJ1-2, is DAGVTQSPTHLIKTRGQQVTLRCSPKSGHDTVSWYQQALGQGPQFIFQYYEEEERQRGNFPDRFSGHQFPNYSSELNVNALLLGDSALYLCASSVDTGNGYTFGSGTRLTVV.

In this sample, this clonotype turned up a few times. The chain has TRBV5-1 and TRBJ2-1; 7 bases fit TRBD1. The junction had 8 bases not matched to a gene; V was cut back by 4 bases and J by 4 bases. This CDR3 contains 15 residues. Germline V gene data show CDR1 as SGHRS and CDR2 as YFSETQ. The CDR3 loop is CASSPLTGIYNEQFF. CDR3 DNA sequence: TGCGCCAGCAGCCCTTTGACAGGGATTTACAATGAGCAGTTCTTC.

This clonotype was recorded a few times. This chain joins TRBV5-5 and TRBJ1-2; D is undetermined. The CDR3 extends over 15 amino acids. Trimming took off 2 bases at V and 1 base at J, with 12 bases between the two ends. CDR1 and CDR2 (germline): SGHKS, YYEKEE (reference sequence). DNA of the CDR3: TGTGCCAGCAGCTTTCTGGGCAGAAGTAACTATGGCTACACCTTC. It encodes CASSFLGRSNYGYTF. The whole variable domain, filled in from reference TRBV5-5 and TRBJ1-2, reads DAGVTQSPTHLIKTRGQQVTLRCSPISGHKSVSWYQQVLGQGPQFIFQYYEKEERGRGNFPDRFSARQFPNYSSELNVNALLLGDSALYLCASSFLGRSNYGYTFGSGTRLTVV.

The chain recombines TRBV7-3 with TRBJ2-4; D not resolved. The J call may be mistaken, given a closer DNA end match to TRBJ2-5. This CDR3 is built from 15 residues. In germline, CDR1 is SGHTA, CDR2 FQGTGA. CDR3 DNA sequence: TGTGCCAGCAGCTTCACGGGCCGGGTTCAAGAGACCCAGTACTTC. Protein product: CASSFTGRVQETQYF.

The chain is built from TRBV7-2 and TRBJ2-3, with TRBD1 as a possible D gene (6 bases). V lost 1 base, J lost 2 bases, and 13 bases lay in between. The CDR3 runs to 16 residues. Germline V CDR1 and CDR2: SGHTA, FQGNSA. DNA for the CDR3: TGTGCCAGCAGCTTAGATGGGGGCCTCTCCACAGATACGCAGTATTTT. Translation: CASSLDGGLSTDTQYF.

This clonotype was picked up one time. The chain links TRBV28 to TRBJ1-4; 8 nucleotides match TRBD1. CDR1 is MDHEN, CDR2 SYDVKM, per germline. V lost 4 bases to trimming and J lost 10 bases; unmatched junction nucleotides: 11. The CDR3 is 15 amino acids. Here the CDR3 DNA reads TGTGCCAGCAGTTCCCAGTCCGGACAGGGTGGAAAACTGTTTTTT. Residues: CASSSQSGQGGKLFF.

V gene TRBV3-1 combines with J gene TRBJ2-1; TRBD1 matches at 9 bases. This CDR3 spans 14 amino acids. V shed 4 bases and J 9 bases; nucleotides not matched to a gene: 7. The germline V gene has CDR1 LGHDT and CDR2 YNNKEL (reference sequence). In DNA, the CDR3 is TGTGCCAGCAGCCGACAGGGGGATAGGAGTGAGCAGTTCTTC. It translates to CASSRQGDRSEQFF.

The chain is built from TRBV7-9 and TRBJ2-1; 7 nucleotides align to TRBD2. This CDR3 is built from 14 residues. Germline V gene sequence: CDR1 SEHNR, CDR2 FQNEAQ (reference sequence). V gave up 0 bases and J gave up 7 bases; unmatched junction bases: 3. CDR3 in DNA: TGTGCCAGCAGCTTAGCCCTAGCGGAGAATGAGCAGTTCTTC. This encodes CASSLALAENEQFF.